The present T cell receptor (beta chain) was sequenced within a study of persistence of HIV-infected CD4 T cells. Study at large: The sample holds CD4+ T cells responsive to CMV or HIV-1 Gag. Findings and caveats of the study: Compared with CD3/CD28-stimulated cells, CMV- and Gag-responding cells showed lower TCRbeta richness. Proviral oligoclonality tracked with TCR oligoclonality within the same sorted cells.

This clone was seen a few times. Its target is not known. The immunoSEQ assay was version 4, run in survey mode. Generated by immunoSEQ multiplex PCR, the TCRdb table keeps only in-frame clones and is missing some. The repertoire has more than 30,000 clones, 82% of them found once; the top ten carry more than 0.9%. The CDR3 covers 15 residues. Germline V lookup: CDR1 LNHDA, CDR2 SQIVND (reference sequence). V trimming: 2 bases; J trimming: 1 base; junction bases outside the gene matches: 4. An overlapping HIV-1 Gag peptide pool stimulated these cells at 1 ug/peptide/mL. CD40L-negative CD69-negative CD45RO-high memory CD4+ T cells were sorted as populations depleted of antigen-responding cells.

The sequencing used cultured CD4+ T cells from PBMCs, collected from a patient who received antiretroviral therapy. The chain uses TRBV19 and TRBJ1-1; 7 bases are shared with TRBD1. The receptor was derived from an adult with HIV. The donor label of this sample is uncertain. CDR3 DNA sequence: TGTGCCAGTAGTATACCCCGACAGGGGAACACTGAAGCTTTCTTT. Amino acid sequence: CASSIPRQGNTEAFF.